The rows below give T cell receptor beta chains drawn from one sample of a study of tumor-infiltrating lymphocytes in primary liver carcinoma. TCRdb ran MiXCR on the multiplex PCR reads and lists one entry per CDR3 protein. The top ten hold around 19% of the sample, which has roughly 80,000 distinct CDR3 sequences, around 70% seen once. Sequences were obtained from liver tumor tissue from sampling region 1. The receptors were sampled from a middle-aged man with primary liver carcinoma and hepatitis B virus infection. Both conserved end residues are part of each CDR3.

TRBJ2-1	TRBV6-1	CASSESYNEQFF
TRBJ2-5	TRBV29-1	CSVVNTLRETQYF
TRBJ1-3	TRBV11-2	CTSSPSTGGNTIYF
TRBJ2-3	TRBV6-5	CASSYRGDTQYF
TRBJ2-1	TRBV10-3	CAMGGAYNEQFF
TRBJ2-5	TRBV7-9	CASSLQSRQETQNF
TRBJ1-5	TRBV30	CVWSVKGRLNQPQHF
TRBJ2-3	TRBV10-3	CAISDRVDTDTQYF
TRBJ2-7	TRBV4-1	CASSQWTGTPYEQYF
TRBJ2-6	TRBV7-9	CASSPSRGAGVNVLTF
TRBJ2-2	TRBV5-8	CASTPRGVTGELLF
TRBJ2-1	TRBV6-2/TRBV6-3	CASSHPIAGGSYSEQFF